The 25 T cell receptor beta chains below come from one sample, sequenced in a study of blood T cells in healthy people across ages. Then a second PCR, running roughly 6 to 12 cycles, was carried out with a sample-barcoded 5' primer and a J-beta primer mix. TCRdb passed the 5' RACE reads through MiXCR, listing each CDR3 protein once. The profile shows 1.8 million or so distinct CDR3 sequences, roughly two fifths of them singletons. Sequences were obtained from blood. All receptors derive from a human donor in good health.

This clonotype was counted a few times. This rearrangement joins TRBV7-2 to TRBJ2-3; TRBD1 aligns across 8 bases. J was trimmed by 2 bases and V by 2 bases; bases with no gene match: 12. The length of the CDR3 is 18 residues. Germline assignment: CDR1 SGHTA and CDR2 FQGNSA. The CDR3 sequence: CASSLNMQGAGDTDTQYF. CDR3 DNA sequence: TGTGCCAGCAGCTTAAACATGCAGGGGGCTGGGGACACAGATACGCAGTATTTT.

The chain recombines TRBV2 with TRBJ1-1, with D hard to call. The germline V gene has CDR1 SNHLY and CDR2 FYNNEI. The CDR3 loop spans 15 amino acids. V was clipped by 0 bases and J by 1 base, with 9 bases between them. For the CDR3, the DNA is TGTGCCAGCAGTGAAGCGCTTCGGCAGAACACTGAAGCTTTCTTT. The encoded protein is CASSEALRQNTEAFF.

This chain links TRBV13 with TRBJ1-3; D perhaps matches TRBD1 (5 bases). The CDR3 loop spans 16 amino acids. Germline lookup yields CDR1 PRHDT and CDR2 FYEKMQ (reference sequence). The V and J ends lost 5 bases and 4 bases respectively, with 18 bases between them. In DNA form, the CDR3 reads TGTGCCAGCAGCCGAAGGGTGAGGGGACGAGGAAACACCATATATTTT. Translating gives CASSRRVRGRGNTIYF.

This chain joins TRBV29-1 and TRBJ1-2, with a weak D call TRBD1 (6 bases). CDR1 SQVTM and CDR2 ANQGSEA come from the germline V gene. The CDR3 loop spans 13 amino acids. Trimming cost V 5 bases and J 5 bases, with 15 bases left between them. The CDR3 here is CSVSTGSPYGYTF. The CDR3 DNA is TGCAGCGTTTCGACAGGCAGTCCTTATGGCTACACCTTC.

This chain connects TRBV27 to TRBJ2-1; D is perhaps TRBD2 (5 bases). The CDR3 sequence is 15 residues long. Germline CDR1 and CDR2: MNHEY and SMNVEV (reference sequence). With 2 bases removed from V and 4 bases from J, the gap between germline ends came to 12 bases. DNA for the CDR3: TGTGCCAGCAGTTTAGGACTTAGTGCTTACAATGAGCAGTTCTTC. Protein sequence: CASSLGLSAYNEQFF.

J is TRBJ2-5 and V is TRBV12-3 or TRBV12-4; D gene uncertain. Trimming removed 7 bases from V and 11 bases from J, with 17 bases in between. The CDR3 spans 12 residues. The CDR3 nucleotides read TGTGCCAGCACCACAACTCCCAATGAGCAGTACTTC. Its protein is CASTTTPNEQYF.

This chain uses TRBV7-8 with TRBJ2-5, with 8 bases aligning to TRBD2. CDR1 is SGHVS, CDR2 FQNEAQ, per germline. The CDR3 consists of 15 residues. J was trimmed by 3 bases and V by 3 bases; bases with no gene match: 6. CDR3 in DNA: TGTGCCAGCAGCTTGTCGGCGGGGGGCAAAGAGACCCAGTACTTC. Encoded protein: CASSLSAGGKETQYF.

The V call is TRBV7-8, the J call TRBJ1-1; no firm D call. Germline V lookup: CDR1 SGHVS, CDR2 FQNEAQ. There are 14 residues in the CDR3. Trimming stripped 5 bases from V and 2 bases from J, with 12 bases between. The CDR3 is CASSPEPVNTEAFF. CDR3 DNA: TGTGCCAGCAGCCCCGAGCCCGTTAACACTGAAGCTTTCTTT.

The V gene is TRBV7-9, the J gene TRBJ2-3, with a possible D match to TRBD1 (5 bases). The J call is doubtful: the DNA matches TRBJ2-7 better. The V gene's germline CDR1 is SEHNR and CDR2 FQNEAQ (reference sequence). CDR3 length: 14 amino acids. CDR3 residues: CASRRLSGSLEQYF. In DNA, the CDR3 is TGTGCCAGCAGAAGGTTGTCAGGGTCTCTTGAGCAGTACTTC.

V usage is TRBV3-1 and J usage is TRBJ1-2; tentative D call: TRBD1 (6 bases). V was pared by 1 base and J by 5 bases, with 14 bases between. Germline assignment: CDR1 LGHDT and CDR2 YNNKEL (reference sequence). The CDR3 totals 15 residues. The CDR3 DNA is TGTGCCAGCAGCCAAGGAGGGGGGCACCGGTATGGCTACACCTTC. Protein product: CASSQGGGHRYGYTF.

This clonotype was seen a handful of times. The junction shows a germline mismatch at one end, possibly a read error. The chain couples TRBV5-6 to TRBJ1-2; D uncertain. Germline CDR1 and CDR2: SGHDT and YYEEEE. The CDR3 loop spans 11 amino acids. The CDR3 bases are TGTGCCAGTAGCTTGGGATTTAGCTACACCTTC. This sequence encodes CASSLGFSYTF.

This clonotype was counted a single time. A junction end diverges from the germline sequence, so it may reflect a read error. The V and J genes are TRBV29-1 and TRBJ2-7, with no clear D. The germline gives CDR1 SQVTM, CDR2 ANQGSEA. This CDR3 contains 18 residues. CDR3 residues: CSVEAKSNKAGLEYERYF. Written as DNA, the CDR3 is TGCAGCGTTGAAGCGAAAAGTAATAAGGCCGGGTTAGAGTACGAGCGGTACTTC.

The CDR3 is CASSSQAHTEAFF. Written as DNA, the CDR3 is TGTGCCAGCAGTTCACAGGCGCACACTGAAGCTTTCTTT. The rearrangement uses TRBV6-2 or TRBV6-3 and TRBJ1-1, with D maybe TRBD1 (5 bases). The length of the CDR3 is 13 residues. V was trimmed by 4 bases and J by 3 bases, leaving 9 bases between them. The V gene's germline CDR1 is MNHEY and CDR2 SVGEGT.

A single count supports this clonotype. The genes are TRBV11-2 and TRBJ1-1; 11 bases align to TRBD1. Trimming cost V 5 bases and J 5 bases; bases outside gene matches: 7. Per the germline V gene, CDR1 is SGHAT and CDR2 is FQNNGV. The CDR3 consists of 15 residues. The CDR3 DNA reads TGTGCCAGCAGCCGGACAGGGGGCTTTTGGACTGAAGCTTTCTTT. It is translated as CASSRTGGFWTEAFF.

This clonotype was detected ten times or more. The gene calls are TRBV6-1 and TRBJ2-7, with D possibly TRBD1 on 6 matching bases. With 5 bases removed from V and 3 bases from J, the gap between germline ends came to 8 bases. In germline, CDR1 is MNHNS, CDR2 SASEGT. This CDR3 region has 12 residues. The CDR3 here is CASSTGYYEQYF. DNA for the CDR3: TGTGCCAGCAGTACAGGGTACTACGAGCAGTACTTC.

In this sample, this clonotype turned up a few times. This rearrangement joins TRBV29-1 to TRBJ2-7; 9 nucleotides line up with TRBD1. The V gene's germline CDR1 is SQVTM and CDR2 ANQGSEA. Trimming removed 7 bases from V and 3 bases from J; junction bases left unmatched: 7. There are 13 residues in the CDR3. The CDR3 is CSALGGQGYEQYF. CDR3 DNA sequence: TGCAGCGCCCTGGGGGGACAGGGCTACGAGCAGTACTTC.

In its sample, this clonotype was seen a few times. In DNA form, the CDR3 reads TGCAGCGTTGAAGGACAGAGGACGAACACTGAAGCTTTCTTT. This encodes CSVEGQRTNTEAFF. This rearrangement joins TRBV29-1 to TRBJ1-1; the D gene is possibly TRBD1 (5 bases). There are 14 residues in the CDR3. Deletions cut 1 base from V and 1 base from J, with 10 bases between. Germline CDR1 is SQVTM and CDR2 is ANQGSEA.

The V gene is TRBV29-1, the J gene TRBJ2-1; 8 bases are a match to TRBD1. The germline V gene encodes CDR1 SQVTM and CDR2 ANQGSEA. This CDR3 is built from 15 residues. V trimming: 0 bases; J trimming: 7 bases; junction bases outside the gene matches: 8. CDR3 nucleotides: TGCAGCGTTGAAGATCACGGGACAGGACTAAATGAGCAGTTCTTC. Its translation: CSVEDHGTGLNEQFF.

V gene TRBV2 combines with J gene TRBJ1-1; D is possibly TRBD1 (5 bases). Germline lookup yields CDR1 SNHLY and CDR2 FYNNEI. There are 12 residues in the CDR3. The ends were cut back, 5 bases at V and 9 bases at J, with 13 bases in the middle. This CDR3 is CASSPGTEKAFF. For the CDR3, the DNA is TGTGCCAGCAGTCCCGGGACGGAGAAAGCTTTCTTT.

The chain combines TRBV4-3 with TRBJ1-1, with 8 bases matching TRBD1. V trimming: 0 bases; J trimming: 5 bases; junction bases outside the gene matches: 5. Germline V gene lookup returns CDR1 LGHNA and CDR2 YSLEER. This CDR3 region has 15 residues. CDR3 region: CASSQDGRGRTEAFF. The DNA for the CDR3 is TGCGCCAGCAGCCAAGATGGCAGGGGGCGTACTGAAGCTTTCTTT.

The genes are TRBV20-1 and TRBJ1-1; D may be TRBD1 (5 bases). The length of the CDR3 is 14 residues. Per the germline V gene, CDR1 is DFQATT and CDR2 is SNEGSKA (reference sequence). The germline V and J ends were trimmed by 5 bases and 1 base, with 14 bases remaining between them. CDR3 DNA sequence: TGCAGTGCTGGGGGAGGACACTGGAACACTGAAGCTTTCTTT. Protein product: CSAGGGHWNTEAFF.

This chain links TRBV20-1 with TRBJ2-5; TRBD2 aligns across 8 bases. Germline V gene lookup returns CDR1 DFQATT and CDR2 SNEGSKA (reference sequence). Trimming at V came to 4 bases and at J to 5 bases, leaving 6 bases not matched to a gene. CDR3 length: 13 residues. The CDR3 spells CSANGGAGETQYF. CDR3 in DNA: TGCAGTGCTAACGGGGGGGCCGGCGAGACCCAGTACTTC.

The chain links TRBV12-3 or TRBV12-4 to TRBJ2-3; D gene uncertain. The CDR3 loop spans 11 amino acids. The V gene lost 8 bases and the J gene lost 11 bases, with 14 bases spanning the gap. DNA for the CDR3: TGTGCCAGCGCGAGGTCAGATGTGCAGTATTTT. It specifies CASARSDVQYF.

This clonotype has just a few counts. The rearrangement joins TRBV5-1 to TRBJ1-5; D is undetermined. Looked up from germline, CDR1 is SGHRS and CDR2 is YFSETQ. Trimming shortened V by 0 bases and J by 12 bases, and 16 bases separated the two germline ends. The CDR3 loop spans 14 amino acids. The CDR3 DNA reads TGCGCCAGCAGCTTGGGGTCCTTGGACGGTCGCCAGCATTTT. This encodes CASSLGSLDGRQHF. Full variable domain (rest looked up from reference TRBV5-1 and TRBJ1-5): KAGVTQTPRYLIKTRGQQVTLSCSPISGHRSVSWYQQTPGQGLQFLFEYFSETQRNKGNFPGRFSGRQFSNSRSEMNVSTLELGDSALYLCASSLGSLDGRQHFGDGTRLSIL.

The chain's CDR3 is CASSQGGVGYF. The CDR3 DNA reads TGCGCCAGCAGCCAAGGGGGGGTGGGGTATTTT. V is TRBV4-1 and J is TRBJ2-3; maybe TRBD2 (6 bases). The V end lost 1 base, the J end lost 14 bases, and 10 bases lay between the germline ends. This CDR3 spans 11 amino acids. The V gene's germline CDR1 is MGHRA and CDR2 YSYEKL.